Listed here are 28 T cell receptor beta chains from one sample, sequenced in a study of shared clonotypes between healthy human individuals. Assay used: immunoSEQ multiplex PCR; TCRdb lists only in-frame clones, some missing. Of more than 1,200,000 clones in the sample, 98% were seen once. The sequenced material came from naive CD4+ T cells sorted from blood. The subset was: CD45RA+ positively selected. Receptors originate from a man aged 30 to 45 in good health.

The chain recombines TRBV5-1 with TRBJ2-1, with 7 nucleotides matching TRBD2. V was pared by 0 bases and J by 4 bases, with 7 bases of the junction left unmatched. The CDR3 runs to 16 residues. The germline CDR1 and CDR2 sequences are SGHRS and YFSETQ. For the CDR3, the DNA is TGCGCCAGCAGCTTGGCAGAAGCGGGGTCTTACAATGAGCAGTTCTTC. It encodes CASSLAEAGSYNEQFF.

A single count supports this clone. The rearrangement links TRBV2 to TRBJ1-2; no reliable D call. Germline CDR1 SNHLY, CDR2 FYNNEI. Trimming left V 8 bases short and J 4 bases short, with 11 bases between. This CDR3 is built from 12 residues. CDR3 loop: CASAREGYGYTF. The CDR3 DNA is TGTGCCAGCGCGAGGGAAGGCTATGGCTACACCTTC.

The DNA for the CDR3 is TGCGCACCCACCATGGGTGGAGATACGCAGTATTTT. This encodes CAPTMGGDTQYF. This rearrangement joins TRBV29-1 to TRBJ2-3, with unresolved D. The CDR3 covers 12 residues. Germline V gene lookup returns CDR1 SQVTM and CDR2 ANQGSEA.

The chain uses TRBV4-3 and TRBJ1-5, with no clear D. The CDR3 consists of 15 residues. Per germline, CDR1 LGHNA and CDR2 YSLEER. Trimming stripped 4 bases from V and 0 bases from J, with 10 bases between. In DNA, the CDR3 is TGCGCCAGCAGCCGTGACCCGTATAGCAATCAGCCCCAGCATTTT. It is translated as CASSRDPYSNQPQHF.

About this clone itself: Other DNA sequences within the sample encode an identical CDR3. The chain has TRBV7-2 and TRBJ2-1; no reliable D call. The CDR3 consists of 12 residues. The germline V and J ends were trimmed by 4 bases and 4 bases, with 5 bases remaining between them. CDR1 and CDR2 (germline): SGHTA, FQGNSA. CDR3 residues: CASSSRYNEQFF. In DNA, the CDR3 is TGTGCCAGCAGCTCGCGGTACAATGAGCAGTTCTTC.

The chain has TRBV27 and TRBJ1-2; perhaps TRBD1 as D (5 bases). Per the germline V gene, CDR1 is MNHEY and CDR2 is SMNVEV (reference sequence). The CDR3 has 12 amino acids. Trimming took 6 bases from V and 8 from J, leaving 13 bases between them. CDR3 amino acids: CASRTGGRGYTF. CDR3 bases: TGTGCCAGCAGAACTGGGGGTCGGGGCTACACCTTC.

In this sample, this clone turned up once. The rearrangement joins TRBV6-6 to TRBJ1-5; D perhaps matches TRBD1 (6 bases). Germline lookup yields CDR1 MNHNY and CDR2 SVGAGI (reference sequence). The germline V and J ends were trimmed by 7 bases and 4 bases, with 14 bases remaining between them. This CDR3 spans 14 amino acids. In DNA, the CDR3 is TGTGCCAGCACCCTCGGGGGCGGAAATCAGCCCCAGCATTTT. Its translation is CASTLGGGNQPQHF.

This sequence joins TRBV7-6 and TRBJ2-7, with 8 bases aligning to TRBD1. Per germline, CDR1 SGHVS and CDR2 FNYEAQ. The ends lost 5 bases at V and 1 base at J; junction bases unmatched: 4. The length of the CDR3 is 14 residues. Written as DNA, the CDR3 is TGTGCCAGCAGCGCCAACAGGGGGTCCTACGAGCAGTACTTC. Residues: CASSANRGSYEQYF.

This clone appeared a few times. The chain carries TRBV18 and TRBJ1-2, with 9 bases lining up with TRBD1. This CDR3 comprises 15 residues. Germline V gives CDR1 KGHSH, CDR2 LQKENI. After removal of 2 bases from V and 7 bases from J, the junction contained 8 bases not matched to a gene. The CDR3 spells CASSPTTGGDGGYTF. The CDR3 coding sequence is TGTGCCAGCTCACCAACGACAGGGGGAGATGGTGGCTACACCTTC.

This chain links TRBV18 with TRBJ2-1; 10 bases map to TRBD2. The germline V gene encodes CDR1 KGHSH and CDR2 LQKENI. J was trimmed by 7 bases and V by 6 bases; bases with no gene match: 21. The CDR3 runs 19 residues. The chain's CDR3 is CASSPAARGRTSGRNEQFF. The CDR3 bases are TGTGCCAGCTCCCCAGCGGCTAGAGGAAGGACTAGCGGACGAAATGAGCAGTTCTTC.

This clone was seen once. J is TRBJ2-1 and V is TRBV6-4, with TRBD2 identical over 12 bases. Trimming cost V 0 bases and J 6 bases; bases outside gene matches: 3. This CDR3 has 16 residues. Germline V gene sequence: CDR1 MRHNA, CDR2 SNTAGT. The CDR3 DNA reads TGTGCCAGCAGTGACTCTGGGACTAGCGGGCCCAATGAGCAGTTCTTC. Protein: CASSDSGTSGPNEQFF.

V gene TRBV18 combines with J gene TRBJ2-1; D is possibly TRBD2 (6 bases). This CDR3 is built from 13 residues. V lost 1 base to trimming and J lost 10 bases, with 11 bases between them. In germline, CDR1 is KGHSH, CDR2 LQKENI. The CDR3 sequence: CASSPRSRDEQFF. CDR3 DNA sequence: TGTGCCAGCTCACCACGGTCGCGGGACGAGCAGTTCTTC. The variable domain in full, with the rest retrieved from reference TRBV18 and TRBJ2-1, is NAGVMQNPRHLVRRRGQEARLRCSPMKGHSHVYWYRQLPEEGLKFMVYLQKENIIDESGMPKERFSAEFPKEGPSILRIQQVVRGDSAAYFCASSPRSRDEQFFGPGTRLTVL.

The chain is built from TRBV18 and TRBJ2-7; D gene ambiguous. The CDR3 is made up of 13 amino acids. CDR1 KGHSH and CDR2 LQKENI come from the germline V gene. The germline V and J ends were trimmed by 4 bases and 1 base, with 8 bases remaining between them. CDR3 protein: CASSLDHSYEQYF. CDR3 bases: TGTGCCAGCTCACTTGATCATTCCTACGAGCAGTACTTC.

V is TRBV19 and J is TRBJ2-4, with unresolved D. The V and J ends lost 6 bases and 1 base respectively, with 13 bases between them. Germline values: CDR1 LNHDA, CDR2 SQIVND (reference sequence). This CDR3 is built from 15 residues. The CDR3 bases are TGTGCCAGTAGGCCAGCAATTGAGGCCAAAAACATTCAGTACTTC. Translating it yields CASRPAIEAKNIQYF.

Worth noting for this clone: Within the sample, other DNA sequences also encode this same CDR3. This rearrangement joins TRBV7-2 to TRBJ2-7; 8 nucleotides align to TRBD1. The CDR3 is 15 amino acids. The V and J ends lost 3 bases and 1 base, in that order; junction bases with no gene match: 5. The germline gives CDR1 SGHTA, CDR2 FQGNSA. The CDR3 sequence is CASSLGTGGSYEQYF. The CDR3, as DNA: TGTGCCAGCAGCTTGGGGACAGGTGGATCCTACGAGCAGTACTTC. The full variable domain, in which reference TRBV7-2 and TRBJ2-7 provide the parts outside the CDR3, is GAGVSQSPSNKVTEKGKDVELRCDPISGHTALYWYRQSLGQGLEFLIYFQGNSAPDKSGLPSDRFSAERTGGSVSTLTIQRTQQEDSAVYLCASSLGTGGSYEQYFGPGTRLTVT.

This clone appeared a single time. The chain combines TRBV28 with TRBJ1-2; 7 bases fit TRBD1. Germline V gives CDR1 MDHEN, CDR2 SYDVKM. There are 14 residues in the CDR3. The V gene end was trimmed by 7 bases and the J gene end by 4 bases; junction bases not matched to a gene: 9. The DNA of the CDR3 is TGTGCCAGCATAGGAGGCGGGACAGTCTATGGCTACACCTTC. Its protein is CASIGGGTVYGYTF.

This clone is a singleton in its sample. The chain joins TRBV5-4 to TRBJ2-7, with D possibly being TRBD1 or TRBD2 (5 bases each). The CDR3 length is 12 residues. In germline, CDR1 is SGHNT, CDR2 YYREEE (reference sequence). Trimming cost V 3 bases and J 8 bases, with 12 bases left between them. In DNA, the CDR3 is TGTGCCAGCAGCTCAAACCGGGACCAGCAGTACTTC. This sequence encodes CASSSNRDQQYF.

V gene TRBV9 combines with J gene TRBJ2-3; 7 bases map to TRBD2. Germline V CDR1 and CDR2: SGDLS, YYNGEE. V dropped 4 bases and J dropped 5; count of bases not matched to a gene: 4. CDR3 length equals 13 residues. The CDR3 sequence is CASSRTSRDTQYF. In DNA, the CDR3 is TGTGCCAGCAGCCGGACTAGTCGAGATACGCAGTATTTT.

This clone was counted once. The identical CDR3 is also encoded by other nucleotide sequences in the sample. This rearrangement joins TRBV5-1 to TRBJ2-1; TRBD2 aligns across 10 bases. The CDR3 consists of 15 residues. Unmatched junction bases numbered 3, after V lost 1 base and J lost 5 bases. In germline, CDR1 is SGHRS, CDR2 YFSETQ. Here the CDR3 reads CASSLRLAGDNEQFF. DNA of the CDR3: TGCGCCAGCAGCTTGAGGCTAGCGGGGGACAATGAGCAGTTCTTC.

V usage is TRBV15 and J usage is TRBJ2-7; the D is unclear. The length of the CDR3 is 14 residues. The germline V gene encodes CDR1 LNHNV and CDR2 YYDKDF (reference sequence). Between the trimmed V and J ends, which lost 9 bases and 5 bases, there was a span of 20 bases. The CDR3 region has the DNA TGTGCCACGTCCAGCCGGTTGTTTCCTGACGAGCAGTACTTC. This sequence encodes CATSSRLFPDEQYF.

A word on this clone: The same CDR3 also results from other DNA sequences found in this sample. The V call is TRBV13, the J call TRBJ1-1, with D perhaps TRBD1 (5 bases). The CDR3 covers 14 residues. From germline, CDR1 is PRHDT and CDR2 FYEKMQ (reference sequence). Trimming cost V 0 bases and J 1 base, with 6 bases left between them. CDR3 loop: CASSLGRANTEAFF. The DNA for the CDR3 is TGTGCCAGCAGCTTAGGCAGGGCGAACACTGAAGCTTTCTTT.

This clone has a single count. The CDR3 here is CASRPGQGHTDTQYF. The CDR3 nucleotides read TGTGCCAGCAGACCCGGACAGGGCCACACAGATACGCAGTATTTT. This chain joins TRBV6-6 and TRBJ2-3, with 8 bases identical to TRBD1. The V gene end was trimmed by 6 bases and the J gene end by 2 bases; junction bases not matched to a gene: 7. The CDR3 contains 15 residues. Germline V lookup: CDR1 MNHNY, CDR2 SVGAGI (reference sequence).

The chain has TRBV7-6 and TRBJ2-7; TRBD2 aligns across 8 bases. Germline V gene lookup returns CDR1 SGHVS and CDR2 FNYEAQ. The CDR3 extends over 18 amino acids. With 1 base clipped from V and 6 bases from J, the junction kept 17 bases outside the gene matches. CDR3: CASSLVAGGAPGGGEQYF. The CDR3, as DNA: TGTGCCAGCAGCTTAGTGGCGGGAGGTGCCCCGGGAGGGGGCGAGCAGTACTTC. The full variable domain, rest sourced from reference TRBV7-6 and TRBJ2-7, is GAGVSQSPRYKVTKRGQDVALRCDPISGHVSLYWYRQALGQGPEFLTYFNYEAQQDKSGLPNDRFSAERPEGSISTLTIQRTEQRDSAMYRCASSLVAGGAPGGGEQYFGPGTRLTVT.

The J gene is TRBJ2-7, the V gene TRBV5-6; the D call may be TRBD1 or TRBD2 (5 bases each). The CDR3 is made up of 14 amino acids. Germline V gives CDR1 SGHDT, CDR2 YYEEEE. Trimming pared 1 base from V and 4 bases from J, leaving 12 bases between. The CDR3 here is CASSLIDSGYEQYF. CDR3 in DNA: TGTGCCAGCAGCTTGATTGACAGCGGATACGAGCAGTACTTC.

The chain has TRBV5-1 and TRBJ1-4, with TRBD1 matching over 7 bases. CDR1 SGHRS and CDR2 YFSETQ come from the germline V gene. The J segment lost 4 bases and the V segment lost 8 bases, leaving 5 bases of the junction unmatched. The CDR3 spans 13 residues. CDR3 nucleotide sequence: TGCGCCAGTTCCGGGACAGTTAATGAAAAACTGTTTTTT. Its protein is CASSGTVNEKLFF.

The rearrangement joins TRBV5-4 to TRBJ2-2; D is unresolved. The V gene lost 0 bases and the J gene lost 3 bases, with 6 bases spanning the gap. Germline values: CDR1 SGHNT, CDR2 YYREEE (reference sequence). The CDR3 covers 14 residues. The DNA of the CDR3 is TGTGCCAGCAGCTTGGCCGAGTACACCGGGGAGCTGTTTTTT. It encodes CASSLAEYTGELFF.

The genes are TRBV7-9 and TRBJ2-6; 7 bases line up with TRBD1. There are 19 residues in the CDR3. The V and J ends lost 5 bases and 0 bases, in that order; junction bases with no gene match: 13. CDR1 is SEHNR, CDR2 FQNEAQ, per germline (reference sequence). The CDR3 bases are TGTGCCAGCAGCCCACGGACAGGAACATTTGACTCTGGGGCCAACGTCCTGACTTTC. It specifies CASSPRTGTFDSGANVLTF.

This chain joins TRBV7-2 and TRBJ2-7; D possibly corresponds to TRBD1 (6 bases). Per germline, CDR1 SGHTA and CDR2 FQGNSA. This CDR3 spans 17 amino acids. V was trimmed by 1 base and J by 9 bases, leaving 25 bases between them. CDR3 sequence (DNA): TGTGCCAGCAGCTTAGGTTTGGGACACTCTTACGATTTCGGGCAGTACTTC. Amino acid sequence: CASSLGLGHSYDFGQYF.